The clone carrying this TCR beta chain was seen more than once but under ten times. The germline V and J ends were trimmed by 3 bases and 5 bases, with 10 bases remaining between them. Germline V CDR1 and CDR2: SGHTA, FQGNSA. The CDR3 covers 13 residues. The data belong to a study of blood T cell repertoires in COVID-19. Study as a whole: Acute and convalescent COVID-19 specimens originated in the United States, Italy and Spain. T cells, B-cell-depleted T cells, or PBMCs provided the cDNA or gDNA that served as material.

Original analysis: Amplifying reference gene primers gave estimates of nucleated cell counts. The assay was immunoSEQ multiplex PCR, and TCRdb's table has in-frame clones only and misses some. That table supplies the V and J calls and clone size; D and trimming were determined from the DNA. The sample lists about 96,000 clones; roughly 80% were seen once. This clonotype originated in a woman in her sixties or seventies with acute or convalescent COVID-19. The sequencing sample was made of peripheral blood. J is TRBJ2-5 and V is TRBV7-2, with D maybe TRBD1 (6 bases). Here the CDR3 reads CASSFTGRETQYF. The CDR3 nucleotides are TGTGCCAGCAGCTTTACAGGGCGGGAGACCCAGTACTTC.